This section outlines one T cell receptor beta chain sequence together with its context. The antigen is not known. The V gene's germline CDR1 is GTSNPN and CDR2 SVGIG (reference sequence). The length of the CDR3 is 12 residues. V was cut by 8 bases and J by 0 bases, with 10 bases left in between. The data stem from a study of cytomegalovirus exposure and HLA in healthy donors. Study summary: The platform used for the 120 or so validation repertoires matched that of the approximately 710 first-cohort repertoires, a later analysis reported.

The donors were part of the validation cohort of roughly 110 subjects. That cohort was separate from the first cohort, which comprised several hundred subjects. Study conclusions and caveats: Reportedly, diagnosis of cytomegalovirus status by the classifier showed high specificity and sensitivity.

Assay used: immunoSEQ multiplex PCR; TCRdb lists only in-frame clones, some missing. Among 55,000 to 75,000 clones listed, 91% were seen once. This chain uses TRBV30 with TRBJ1-1, with D maybe TRBD1 (5 bases). Material: PBMCs. The origin of this receptor is a man younger than 35 in good health and CMV-seronegative. The CDR3 sequence: CARQNMNTEAFF. CDR3 DNA sequence: TGTGCCCGACAGAACATGAACACTGAAGCTTTCTTT.